The present T cell receptor (beta chain) was sequenced within a study of blood T cell repertoires in COVID-19. Across the study: Samples taken during acute and convalescent COVID-19 were collected in the United States, Italy and Spain. PBMCs, B-cell-depleted T cells, or T cells provided the cDNA or gDNA that made up the material.

In the study's own analysis: Using reference gene primer amplification, nucleated cell counts were estimated. Assay: immunoSEQ multiplex PCR; the TCRdb copy retains only in-frame clones and omits some. V, J and clone size derive from that table, while D and trimming were established from the DNA sequence. In the table there are roughly 100,000 clones, around 83% of which are singletons. This clonotype originated in a human donor in a cohort sampled during active COVID-19. The specimen sequenced was peripheral blood.

CDR3 bases: TGTGCCAGCAGCCTGTCCCGGGACAGGGTCAGATGGTCCTACGAGCAGTACTTC. Translation: CASSLSRDRVRWSYEQYF. The genes are TRBV3-1 (or the pseudogene TRBV3-2) and TRBJ2-7; TRBD1 agrees at 9 bases. The CDR3 spans 18 residues. Trimming cost V 4 bases and J 1 base; bases outside gene matches: 14. The germline V gene encodes CDR1 LGHDT and CDR2 YNNKEL (reference sequence).